Below, 15 T cell receptor beta chains from the same sample are listed, as sequenced in a study of blood T cell repertoires in COVID-19. TCRdb's copy holds only in-frame clones and misses some; the assay was immunoSEQ multiplex PCR. Of some 260,000 clones in the sample, about 91% were seen once. Sequencing input: peripheral blood. These TCRs come from a woman in her 30s with COVID-19, enrolled during active disease.

The V and J genes are TRBV4-1 and TRBJ2-7, with D possibly TRBD2 on 6 matching bases. Germline loops: CDR1 MGHRA, CDR2 YSYEKL. This CDR3 comprises 13 residues. V was cut by 4 bases and J by 4 bases, with 11 bases left in between. The CDR3, as DNA: TGCGCCAGCAGCCCGTTCGGGGGTTACGAGCAGTACTTC. It yields the protein CASSPFGGYEQYF.

This rearrangement joins TRBV10-3 to TRBJ1-2; perhaps TRBD1 as D (6 bases). Trimming left V 6 bases short and J 4 bases short, with 12 bases between. Germline-derived CDR1 and CDR2 are ENHRY and SYGVKD. This CDR3 comprises 13 residues. The DNA of the CDR3 is TGTGCCATCAGGGATACAGGGACCTATGGCTACACCTTC. This sequence encodes CAIRDTGTYGYTF.

V gene TRBV28 combines with J gene TRBJ2-2; maybe TRBD2 (5 bases). Trimming removed 0 bases from V and 1 base from J, with 9 bases in between. The V gene's germline CDR1 is MDHEN and CDR2 SYDVKM. This CDR3 region has 16 residues. As DNA, the CDR3 is TGTGCCAGCAGTTTATGGGCGGGCAAGAACACCGGGGAGCTGTTTTTT. Protein sequence: CASSLWAGKNTGELFF.

The chain combines TRBV3-1 (or the pseudogene TRBV3-2) with TRBJ2-1, with 8 bases identical to TRBD2. V gave up 6 bases and J gave up 8 bases; unmatched junction bases: 6. CDR1 LGHDT and CDR2 YNNKEL come from the germline V gene (reference sequence). The CDR3 covers 13 residues. The CDR3 DNA follows: TGTGCCAGCAGTTCGCGGGGGGTTGATGAGCAGTTCTTC. Translating it yields CASSSRGVDEQFF.

The chain employs TRBV6-5 and TRBJ1-1, with a possible D match to TRBD1 (5 bases). In germline, CDR1 is MNHEY, CDR2 SVGAGI. CDR3 length equals 14 residues. The CDR3 nucleotides read TGTGCTACCTCTCCGGGACTGGGGAACACTGAAGCTTTCTTT. Its translation is CATSPGLGNTEAFF.

This chain uses TRBV28 with TRBJ2-7; TRBD1 might be the D (6 bases). Trimming left V 5 bases short and J 2 bases short, with 16 bases between. The V gene's germline CDR1 is MDHEN and CDR2 SYDVKM. The length of the CDR3 is 15 residues. Written as DNA, the CDR3 is TGTGCCAGCAGTCCAACCATAGACAGGACCTACGAGCAGTACTTC. Its translation is CASSPTIDRTYEQYF.

The V and J genes are TRBV19 and TRBJ1-3; 8 positions match TRBD1. The CDR3 contains 15 residues. The J segment lost 0 bases and the V segment lost 10 bases, leaving 8 bases of the junction unmatched. CDR1 and CDR2 from the germline V gene are LNHDA and SQIVND (reference sequence). The CDR3 DNA is TGTGCCACCGAGACAGGGGCCCTCTCTGGAAACACCATATATTTT. Its protein product is CATETGALSGNTIYF. The full variable domain, completed using reference TRBV19 and TRBJ1-3, is DGGITQSPKYLFRKEGQNVTLSCEQNLNHDAMYWYRQDPGQGLRLIYYSQIVNDFQKGDIAEGYSVSREKKESFPLTVTSAQKNPTAFYLCATETGALSGNTIYFGEGSWLTVV.

This rearrangement joins TRBV6-5 to TRBJ1-3; no clear D gene. Germline V gene sequence: CDR1 MNHEY, CDR2 SVGAGI. This CDR3 contains 15 residues. V lost 0 bases and J lost 4, with 10 bases in between. This chain's CDR3 is CASSYSIQRGNTIYF. The DNA for the CDR3 is TGTGCCAGCAGTTACTCGATTCAGCGGGGAAACACCATATATTTT.

This clone was seen only a few times. The gene calls are TRBV11-1 and TRBJ2-5, with D perhaps TRBD2 (6 bases). Trimming took off 0 bases at V and 4 bases at J, with 9 bases between the two ends. The length of the CDR3 is 14 residues. The germline gives CDR1 SGHAT, CDR2 FQDESV (reference sequence). CDR3 residues: CASSLAGGRETQYF. The CDR3, as DNA: TGTGCCAGCAGCTTAGCGGGGGGAAGAGAGACCCAGTACTTC.

This chain connects TRBV2 to TRBJ1-2; D gene unclear. The CDR3 contains 15 residues. Per germline, CDR1 SNHLY and CDR2 FYNNEI. Trimming pared 6 bases from V and 0 bases from J, leaving 14 bases between. CDR3 amino acids: CASSSSRTANYGYTF. As DNA, the CDR3 is TGTGCCAGCAGCAGCTCCAGAACAGCTAACTATGGCTACACCTTC.

This chain connects TRBV27 to TRBJ2-7; tentative D call: TRBD2 (7 bases). Germline loops: CDR1 MNHEY, CDR2 SMNVEV (reference sequence). The CDR3 runs 16 residues. Trimming removed 3 bases at V and 3 bases at J, with 18 bases between. The CDR3 loop is CASSFSAGTRVYEQYV. CDR3 nucleotide sequence: TGTGCCAGCAGTTTCTCAGCGGGGACACGAGTCTACGAGCAGTACGTC.

This chain uses TRBV9 with TRBJ2-1; TRBD2 is a possible D gene (6 bases). V was cut by 3 bases and J by 0 bases, with 10 bases left in between. This CDR3 is 15 amino acids long. CDR1 is SGDLS and CDR2 is YYNGEE in the germline V gene. DNA of the CDR3: TGTGCCAGCAGCGGCGGGAAAAGCTCCTACAATGAGCAGTTCTTC. Translating gives CASSGGKSSYNEQFF.

The chain combines TRBV5-4 with TRBJ1-2; D unclear. Trimming stripped 4 bases from V and 2 bases from J, with 12 bases between. The CDR3 is 14 amino acids. Germline CDR1 reads SGHNT; CDR2 reads YYREEE (reference sequence). CDR3 residues: CASSLSTPNYGYTF. Written as DNA, the CDR3 is TGTGCCAGCAGCCTTTCAACACCAAACTATGGCTACACCTTC.

DNA of the CDR3: TGCAGCGTTACGGAGAGCGCCGATACGCAGTATTTT. Its translation is CSVTESADTQYF. This chain links TRBV29-1 with TRBJ2-3, with D unclear. The CDR3 is 12 amino acids. The germline V gene encodes CDR1 SQVTM and CDR2 ANQGSEA. With 5 bases removed from V and 6 bases from J, the gap between germline ends came to 12 bases.

The V and J genes are TRBV5-1 and TRBJ2-2; the match to TRBD1 covers 10 bases. The CDR3 extends over 16 amino acids. Germline CDR1 reads SGHRS; CDR2 reads YFSETQ. V gave up 4 bases and J gave up 5 bases; unmatched junction bases: 8. CDR3 sequence: CASSIGTGAFTGELFF. CDR3 coding DNA: TGCGCCAGCAGCATCGGGACAGGGGCCTTTACCGGGGAGCTGTTTTTT.